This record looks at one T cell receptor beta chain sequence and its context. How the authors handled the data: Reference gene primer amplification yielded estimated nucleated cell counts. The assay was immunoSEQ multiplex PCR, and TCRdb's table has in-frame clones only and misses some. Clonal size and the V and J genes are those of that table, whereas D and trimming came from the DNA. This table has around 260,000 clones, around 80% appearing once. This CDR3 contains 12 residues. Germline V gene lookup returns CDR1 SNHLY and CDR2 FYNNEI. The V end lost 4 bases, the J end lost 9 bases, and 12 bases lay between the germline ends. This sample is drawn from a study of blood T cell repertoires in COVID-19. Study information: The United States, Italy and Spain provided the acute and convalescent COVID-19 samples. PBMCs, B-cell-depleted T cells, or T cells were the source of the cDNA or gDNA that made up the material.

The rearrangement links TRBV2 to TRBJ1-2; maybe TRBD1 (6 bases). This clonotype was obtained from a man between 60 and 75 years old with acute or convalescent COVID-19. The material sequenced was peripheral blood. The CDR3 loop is CASSVTGFSYTF. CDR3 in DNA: TGTGCCAGCAGTGTCACAGGGTTTAGCTACACCTTC. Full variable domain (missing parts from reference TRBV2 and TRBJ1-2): EPEVTQTPSHQVTQMGQEVILRCVPISNHLYFYWYRQILGQKVEFLVSFYNNEISEKSEIFDDQFSVERPDGSNFTLKIRSTKLEDSAMYFCASSVTGFSYTFGSGTRLTVV.